What follows are 20 T cell receptor beta chains derived from one specimen sequenced in a study of blood T cells in healthy people across ages. The authors ran a second PCR of about 6 to 11 cycles using a sample-barcoded 5' primer and a J-beta primer mix. In TCRdb, the 5' RACE reads were re-called with MiXCR into one record per CDR3 protein. Here the sample spans some 1,500,000 distinct CDR3 sequences, 42% being singletons. The sample taken for sequencing was blood. These receptors all stem from a woman between 18 and 29 years old in good health.

A few counts support this clonotype. The chain couples TRBV6-6 to TRBJ1-5; D ambiguous. Germline CDR1 MNHNY, CDR2 SVGAGI (reference sequence). CDR3 length: 16 amino acids. Trimming pared 2 bases from V and 7 bases from J, leaving 18 bases between. CDR3 protein: CASSYGPAAKEQPQHF. The CDR3 nucleotides read TGTGCCAGCAGTTACGGTCCAGCCGCCAAGGAACAGCCCCAGCATTTT.

The V call is TRBV11-2, the J call TRBJ1-2; D gene unclear. Trimming took 5 bases from V and 8 from J, leaving 12 bases between them. The CDR3 is 12 amino acids. Per the germline V gene, CDR1 is SGHAT and CDR2 is FQNNGV. The CDR3 bases are TGTGCCAGCAGCGCCTTATTAGGCGGCTACACCTTC. This translates into CASSALLGGYTF.

This clonotype has just a few counts. CDR3 sequence: CASSQDPRTGGAKNIQYF. CDR3 DNA sequence: TGCGCCAGCAGCCAAGATCCCAGGACAGGGGGAGCCAAAAACATTCAGTACTTC. The chain carries TRBV4-3 and TRBJ2-4, with 10 bases matching TRBD1. This CDR3 spans 18 amino acids. Germline-derived CDR1 and CDR2 are LGHNA and YSLEER. The trim removed 0 bases at V and 0 bases at J, leaving 5 bases unmatched.

This clonotype was found a few times. The V gene is TRBV20-1, the J gene TRBJ2-3; 10 nucleotides match TRBD1. CDR3 size: 14 residues. The trim removed 7 bases at V and 5 bases at J, leaving 9 bases unmatched. The germline V gene encodes CDR1 DFQATT and CDR2 SNEGSKA (reference sequence). The CDR3 loop is CSVTRQGAQDTQYF. CDR3 nucleotides: TGCAGTGTAACCCGACAGGGGGCGCAAGATACGCAGTATTTT.

The V and J genes are TRBV29-1 and TRBJ2-3; TRBD2 matches 7 bases. The CDR3 is 14 residues long. V dropped 6 bases and J dropped 0; count of bases not matched to a gene: 6. The germline gives CDR1 SQVTM, CDR2 ANQGSEA. The DNA of the CDR3 is TGCAGCGTACTACTAGCGACTAGCACAGATACGCAGTATTTT. Translating gives CSVLLATSTDTQYF.

V and J are TRBV20-1 and TRBJ2-5, with 7 bases matching TRBD2. This CDR3 region has 12 residues. The trim removed 3 bases at V and 11 bases at J, leaving 9 bases unmatched. Germline CDR1 DFQATT, CDR2 SNEGSKA (reference sequence). CDR3 coding DNA: TGCAGTGCTAGCAGAGCGGGGTCAGAGCAGTACTTC. This encodes CSASRAGSEQYF.

The genes are TRBV20-1 and TRBJ1-2, with TRBD1 identical over 9 bases. Germline V lookup: CDR1 DFQATT, CDR2 SNEGSKA (reference sequence). This CDR3 comprises 14 residues. V shed 0 bases and J 5 bases; nucleotides not matched to a gene: 4. The CDR3 protein is CSARDGTGLYGYTF. For the CDR3, the DNA is TGCAGTGCTAGAGATGGGACAGGGTTGTATGGCTACACCTTC.

This clonotype was recorded a few times. V and J are TRBV29-1 and TRBJ2-2; D is unclear. The V end was cut by 4 bases, the J end by 4 bases, with 7 bases between. The CDR3 runs 12 residues. Germline CDR1 and CDR2: SQVTM and ANQGSEA. CDR3 coding DNA: TGCAGCGTTGTCAAGGGCACCGGGGAGCTGTTTTTT. This codes for CSVVKGTGELFF.

The table lists this clonotype with a few counts. The chain is built from TRBV20-1 and TRBJ2-7; perhaps TRBD2 as D (6 bases). V lost 5 bases and J lost 2, with 16 bases in between. CDR1 and CDR2 from the germline V gene are DFQATT and SNEGSKA (reference sequence). The length of the CDR3 is 14 residues. The CDR3 reads CSAYLRGYAYEQYF. CDR3 coding DNA: TGCAGTGCTTATCTTCGGGGGTATGCCTACGAGCAGTACTTC.

The rearrangement joins TRBV18 to TRBJ2-3; D gene ambiguous. Trimming shortened V by 2 bases and J by 2 bases, and 5 bases separated the two germline ends. This CDR3 contains 13 residues. From germline, CDR1 is KGHSH and CDR2 LQKENI. The CDR3 sequence is CASSPSYTDTQYF. DNA for the CDR3: TGTGCCAGCTCACCATCCTACACAGATACGCAGTATTTT.

V usage is TRBV7-9 and J usage is TRBJ2-5; D not certain. CDR1 is SEHNR, CDR2 FQNEAQ, per germline (reference sequence). The V end was cut by 0 bases, the J end by 10 bases, with 15 bases between. This CDR3 comprises 14 residues. The CDR3 protein is CASSLAVPRGDQYF. CDR3 bases: TGTGCCAGCAGCTTAGCGGTGCCAAGAGGAGACCAGTACTTC.

The chain carries TRBV20-1 and TRBJ2-7; TRBD2 aligns across 10 bases. Germline trimming cut 3 bases from V and 3 bases from J; bases unmatched to any gene: 5. This CDR3 comprises 14 residues. Germline values: CDR1 DFQATT, CDR2 SNEGSKA (reference sequence). This chain's CDR3 is CSASSLAGHYEQYF. For the CDR3, the DNA is TGCAGTGCTAGTTCACTAGCGGGGCACTACGAGCAGTACTTC.

This clonotype was seen ten or more times. One end of the junction varies from germline; a read error may be responsible. V gene TRBV5-1 combines with J gene TRBJ2-3, with D tentatively TRBD1 or TRBD2 (5 bases each). Germline V gives CDR1 SGHRS, CDR2 YFSETQ. This CDR3 region has 14 residues. The CDR3 is CASSFGTSTDTQYF. In nucleotides, the CDR3 is TGTGCCAGCAGTTTTGGGACGAGCACAGATACGCAGTATTTT.

The chain joins TRBV6-2 or TRBV6-3 to TRBJ2-1; TRBD2 matches at 9 bases. The CDR3 runs 17 residues. J lost 4 bases, V lost 7 bases, and 14 bases had no gene match. The germline V gene has CDR1 MNHEY and CDR2 SVGEGT. CDR3 region: CASTYAKGGGEYNEQFF. The CDR3 DNA is TGTGCCAGCACCTACGCCAAGGGCGGGGGGGAGTACAATGAGCAGTTCTTC.

The chain links TRBV29-1 to TRBJ1-1; 10 nucleotides agree with TRBD1. This CDR3 contains 15 residues. V was clipped by 7 bases and J by 2 bases; unmatched bases: 10. Germline assignment: CDR1 SQVTM and CDR2 ANQGSEA. Here the CDR3 reads CSADRQGAGNTEAFF. The CDR3 nucleotides read TGCAGCGCCGACAGACAGGGGGCAGGAAACACTGAAGCTTTCTTT.

The rearrangement joins TRBV18 to TRBJ1-1; no definite D call. Germline V CDR1 and CDR2: KGHSH, LQKENI. The V and J ends lost 3 bases and 0 bases respectively, with 8 bases between them. The CDR3 has 14 amino acids. CDR3 in amino acids: CASSPLEMNTEAFF. CDR3 sequence (DNA): TGTGCCAGCTCACCTTTGGAGATGAACACTGAAGCTTTCTTT.

This clonotype was recorded a few times. V and J are TRBV28 and TRBJ2-1; 9 positions match TRBD1. Trimming cost V 6 bases and J 2 bases; bases outside gene matches: 8. The CDR3 runs to 16 residues. In germline, CDR1 is MDHEN, CDR2 SYDVKM. The CDR3 DNA is TGTGCCAGCAGCCGTTCCGGGACAGGGACCTACAATGAGCAGTTCTTC. Protein sequence: CASSRSGTGTYNEQFF.

The V call is TRBV15, the J call TRBJ2-1; a possible D gene is TRBD2 (5 bases). The CDR3 sequence is 15 residues long. The V gene's germline CDR1 is LNHNV and CDR2 YYDKDF (reference sequence). Trimming cost V 1 base and J 4 bases, with 11 bases left between them. Here the CDR3 reads CATSRAVGSYNEQFF. As DNA, the CDR3 is TGTGCCACCAGCAGAGCGGTGGGGAGTTACAATGAGCAGTTCTTC.

The J gene is TRBJ2-2, the V gene TRBV12-3 or TRBV12-4, with TRBD1 as a possible D gene (6 bases). V lost 5 bases and J lost 0, with 19 bases in between. The CDR3 loop spans 18 amino acids. CDR3 amino acids: CASSLKLEQGPNTGELFF. CDR3 nucleotide sequence: TGTGCCAGCAGTCTGAAACTCGAACAGGGCCCGAACACCGGGGAGCTGTTTTTT.

The chain recombines TRBV7-9 with TRBJ1-1, with 10 bases aligning to TRBD1. The CDR3 covers 15 residues. Per germline, CDR1 SEHNR and CDR2 FQNEAQ (reference sequence). V lost 5 bases, J lost 5 bases, and 8 bases stayed unmatched. The CDR3 is CASSAHGTGATEAFF. In nucleotides, the CDR3 is TGTGCCAGCAGCGCCCACGGGACAGGGGCTACTGAAGCTTTCTTT.